This T cell receptor (beta chain) was recorded in a study of Tregs in tolerant kidney transplant recipients. Study-level background: Related graft donors supplied nonmyeloablative bone marrow transplants, and mixed chimerism was transient. Overall study findings and caveats: Some patients' samples used different primers over time, so nucleotide sequences weren't comparable. No direct test of biological reproducibility was done here.

This clone was seen a single time. Its antigen is unknown. The V gene lost 5 bases and the J gene lost 0 bases, with 16 bases spanning the gap. The germline V gene has CDR1 SGHTA and CDR2 FQGNSA. This CDR3 has 16 amino acids. The repertoire was sequenced with immunoSEQ multiplex PCR; TCRdb's copy has only in-frame clones and lacks some. The sample consists of under 85,000 clones, roughly nine tenths of them appearing once. The J gene is TRBJ2-5, the V gene TRBV7-2; D perhaps matches TRBD1 (5 bases). The sample consisted of CD4+ T cells from blood, taken before the transplant. The TCR originated in a human donor who received a combined kidney and bone marrow transplant. This CDR3 is CASSLSWGPYQETQYF. For the CDR3, the DNA is TGTGCCAGCAGCCTGAGCTGGGGCCCGTACCAAGAGACCCAGTACTTC.